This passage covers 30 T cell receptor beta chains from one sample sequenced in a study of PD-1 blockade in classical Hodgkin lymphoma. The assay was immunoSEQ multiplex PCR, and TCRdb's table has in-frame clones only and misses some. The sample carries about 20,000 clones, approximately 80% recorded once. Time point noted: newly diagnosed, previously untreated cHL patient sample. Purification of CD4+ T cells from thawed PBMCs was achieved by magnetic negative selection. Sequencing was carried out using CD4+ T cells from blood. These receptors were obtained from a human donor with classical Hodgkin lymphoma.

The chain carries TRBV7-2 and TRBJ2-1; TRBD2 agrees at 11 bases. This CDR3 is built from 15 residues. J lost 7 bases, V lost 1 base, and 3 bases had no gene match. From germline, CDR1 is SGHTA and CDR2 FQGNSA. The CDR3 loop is CASSLVAGGGNEQFF. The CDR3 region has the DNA TGTGCCAGCAGCTTAGTAGCGGGAGGGGGGAATGAGCAGTTCTTC.

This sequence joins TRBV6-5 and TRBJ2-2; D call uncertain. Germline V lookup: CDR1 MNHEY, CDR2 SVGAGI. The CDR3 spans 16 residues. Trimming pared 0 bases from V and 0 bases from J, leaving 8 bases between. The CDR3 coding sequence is TGTGCCAGCAGTTACTCGACGGCTCCGAACACCGGGGAGCTGTTTTTT. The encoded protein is CASSYSTAPNTGELFF.

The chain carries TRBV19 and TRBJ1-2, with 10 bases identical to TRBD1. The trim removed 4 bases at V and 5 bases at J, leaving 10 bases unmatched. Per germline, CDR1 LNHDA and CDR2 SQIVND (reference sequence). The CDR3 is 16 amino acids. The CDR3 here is CASSTQGTGAPYGYTF. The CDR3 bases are TGTGCCAGTAGTACCCAAGGGACAGGGGCCCCTTATGGCTACACCTTC.

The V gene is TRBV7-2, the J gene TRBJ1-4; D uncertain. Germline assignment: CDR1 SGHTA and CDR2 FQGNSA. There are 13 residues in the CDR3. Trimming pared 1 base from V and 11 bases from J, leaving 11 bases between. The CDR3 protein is CASSLGGRDKLFF. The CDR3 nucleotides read TGTGCCAGCAGCTTAGGAGGTCGTGACAAACTGTTTTTT.

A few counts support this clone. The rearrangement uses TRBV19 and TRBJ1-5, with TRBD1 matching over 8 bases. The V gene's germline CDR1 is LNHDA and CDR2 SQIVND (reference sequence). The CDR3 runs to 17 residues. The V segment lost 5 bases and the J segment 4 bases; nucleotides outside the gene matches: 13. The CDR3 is CASSLSDRGWRNQPQHF. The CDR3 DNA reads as TGTGCCAGTAGTCTTTCCGACAGGGGATGGAGGAATCAGCCCCAGCATTTT. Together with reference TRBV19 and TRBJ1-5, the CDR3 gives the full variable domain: DGGITQSPKYLFRKEGQNVTLSCEQNLNHDAMYWYRQDPGQGLRLIYYSQIVNDFQKGDIAEGYSVSREKKESFPLTVTSAQKNPTAFYLCASSLSDRGWRNQPQHFGDGTRLSIL.

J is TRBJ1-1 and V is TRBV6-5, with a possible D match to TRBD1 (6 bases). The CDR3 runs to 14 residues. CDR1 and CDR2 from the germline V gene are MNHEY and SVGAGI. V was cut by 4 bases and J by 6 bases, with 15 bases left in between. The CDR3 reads CASSLRGGVAEAFF. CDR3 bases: TGTGCCAGCAGTTTAAGAGGGGGGGTAGCTGAAGCTTTCTTT.

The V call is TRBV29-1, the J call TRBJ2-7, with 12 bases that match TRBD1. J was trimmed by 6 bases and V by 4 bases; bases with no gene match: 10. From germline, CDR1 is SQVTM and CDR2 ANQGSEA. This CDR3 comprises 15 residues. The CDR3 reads CSVVGTGGLGSEQYF. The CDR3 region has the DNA TGCAGCGTTGTGGGGACAGGGGGCTTAGGCTCCGAGCAGTACTTC.

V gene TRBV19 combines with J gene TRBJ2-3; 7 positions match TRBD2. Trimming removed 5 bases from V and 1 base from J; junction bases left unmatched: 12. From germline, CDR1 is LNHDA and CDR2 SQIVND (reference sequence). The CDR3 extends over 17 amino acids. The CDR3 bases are TGTGCCAGTAGTCCCGGGGGGATTCTATGGGGCACAGATACGCAGTATTTT. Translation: CASSPGGILWGTDTQYF.

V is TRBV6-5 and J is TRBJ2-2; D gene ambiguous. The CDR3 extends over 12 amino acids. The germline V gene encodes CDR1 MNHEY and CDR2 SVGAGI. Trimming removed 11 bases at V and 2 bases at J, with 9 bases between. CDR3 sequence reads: CAVGANTGELFF. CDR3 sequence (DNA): TGTGCCGTCGGAGCCAACACCGGGGAGCTGTTTTTT.

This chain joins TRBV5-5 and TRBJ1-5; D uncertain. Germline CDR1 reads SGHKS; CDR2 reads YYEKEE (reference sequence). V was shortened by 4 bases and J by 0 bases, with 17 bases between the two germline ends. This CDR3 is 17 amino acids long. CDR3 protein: CASSPNYRLDSNQPQHF. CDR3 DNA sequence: TGTGCCAGCAGCCCCAATTACAGACTAGATAGCAATCAGCCCCAGCATTTT.

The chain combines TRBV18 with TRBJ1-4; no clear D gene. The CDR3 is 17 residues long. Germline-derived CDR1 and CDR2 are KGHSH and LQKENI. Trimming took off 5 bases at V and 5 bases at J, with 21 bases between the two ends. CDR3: CASSALKDQRNNEKLFF. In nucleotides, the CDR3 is TGTGCCAGCTCAGCGCTTAAAGATCAGCGGAACAATGAAAAACTGTTTTTT.

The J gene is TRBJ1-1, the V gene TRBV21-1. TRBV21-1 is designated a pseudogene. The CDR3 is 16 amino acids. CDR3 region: CASSKWSDRSRTEAFF. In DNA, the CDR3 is TGTGCCAGCAGCAAATGGTCAGATAGGTCGAGGACTGAAGCTTTCTTT.

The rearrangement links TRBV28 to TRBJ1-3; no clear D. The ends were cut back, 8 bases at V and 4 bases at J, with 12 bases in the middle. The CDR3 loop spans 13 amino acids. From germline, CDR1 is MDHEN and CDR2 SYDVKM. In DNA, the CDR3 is TGTGCCAGCCGTCCTGTTTGGGGAAACACCATATATTTT. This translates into CASRPVWGNTIYF.

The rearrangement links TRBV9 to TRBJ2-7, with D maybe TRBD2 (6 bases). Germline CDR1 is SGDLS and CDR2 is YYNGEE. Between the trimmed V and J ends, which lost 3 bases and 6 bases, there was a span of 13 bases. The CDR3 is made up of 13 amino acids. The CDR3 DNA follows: TGTGCCAGCAGCGCCGGGAGTATTGGCGAGCAGTACTTC. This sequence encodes CASSAGSIGEQYF.

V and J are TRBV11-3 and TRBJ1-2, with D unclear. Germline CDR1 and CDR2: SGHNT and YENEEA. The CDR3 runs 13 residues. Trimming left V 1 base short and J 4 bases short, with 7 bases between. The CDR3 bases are TGTGCCAGCAGCTTAGGAGTGGGCTATGGCTACACCTTC. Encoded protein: CASSLGVGYGYTF.

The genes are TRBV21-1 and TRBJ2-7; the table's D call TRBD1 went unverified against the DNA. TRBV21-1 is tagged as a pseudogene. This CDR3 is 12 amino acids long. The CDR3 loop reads CASSVRGREQYF. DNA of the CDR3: TGTGCCAGCAGCGTAAGGGGGAGAGAGCAGTACTTC.

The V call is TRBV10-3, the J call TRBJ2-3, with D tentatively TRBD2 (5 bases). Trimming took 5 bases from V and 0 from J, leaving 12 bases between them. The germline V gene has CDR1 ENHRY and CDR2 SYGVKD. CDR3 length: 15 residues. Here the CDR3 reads CAISLLDTSTDTQYF. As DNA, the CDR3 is TGTGCCATCAGTTTACTAGATACTAGCACAGATACGCAGTATTTT.

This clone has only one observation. This CDR3 is CARDRGRRSNQPQHF. The CDR3 DNA follows: TGCGCCAGGGACAGGGGGCGCCGGAGCAATCAGCCCCAGCATTTT. This chain links TRBV10-1 with TRBJ1-5; 11 nucleotides align to TRBD1. The V gene end was trimmed by 9 bases and the J gene end by 1 base; junction bases not matched to a gene: 5. Germline-derived CDR1 and CDR2 are WNHNN and SYGVQD (reference sequence). The CDR3 covers 15 residues.

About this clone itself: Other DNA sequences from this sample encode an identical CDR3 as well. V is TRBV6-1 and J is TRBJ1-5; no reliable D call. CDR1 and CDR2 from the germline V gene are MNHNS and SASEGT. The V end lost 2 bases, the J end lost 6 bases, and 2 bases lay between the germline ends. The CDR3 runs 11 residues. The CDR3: CASSERQPQHF. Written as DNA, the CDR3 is TGTGCCAGCAGTGAACGTCAGCCCCAGCATTTT.

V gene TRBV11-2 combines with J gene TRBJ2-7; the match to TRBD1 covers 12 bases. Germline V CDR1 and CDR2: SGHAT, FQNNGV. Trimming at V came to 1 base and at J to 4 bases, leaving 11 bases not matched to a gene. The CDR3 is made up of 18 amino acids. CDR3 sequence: CASSLVVRSGQGAYEQYF. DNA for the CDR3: TGTGCCAGCAGCTTAGTAGTTCGTTCGGGACAGGGGGCGTACGAGCAGTACTTC. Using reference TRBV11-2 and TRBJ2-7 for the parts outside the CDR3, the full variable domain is EAGVAQSPRYKIIEKRQSVAFWCNPISGHATLYWYQQILGQGPKLLIQFQNNGVVDDSQLPKDRFSAERLKGVDSTLKIQPAKLEDSAVYLCASSLVVRSGQGAYEQYFGPGTRLTVT.

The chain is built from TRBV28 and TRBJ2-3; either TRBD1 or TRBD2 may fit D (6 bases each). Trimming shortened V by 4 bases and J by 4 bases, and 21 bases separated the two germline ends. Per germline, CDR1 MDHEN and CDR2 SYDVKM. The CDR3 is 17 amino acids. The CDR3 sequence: CASSSPLNGGGADTQYF. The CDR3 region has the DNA TGTGCCAGCAGTTCCCCTTTGAACGGAGGGGGTGCAGATACGCAGTATTTT.

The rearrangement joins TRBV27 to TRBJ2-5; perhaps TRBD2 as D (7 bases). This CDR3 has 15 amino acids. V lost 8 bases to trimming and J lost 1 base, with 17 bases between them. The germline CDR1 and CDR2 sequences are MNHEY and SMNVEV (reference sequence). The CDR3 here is CASSNRGRGQETQYF. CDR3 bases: TGTGCCAGCTCCAATAGGGGGAGGGGCCAAGAGACCCAGTACTTC.

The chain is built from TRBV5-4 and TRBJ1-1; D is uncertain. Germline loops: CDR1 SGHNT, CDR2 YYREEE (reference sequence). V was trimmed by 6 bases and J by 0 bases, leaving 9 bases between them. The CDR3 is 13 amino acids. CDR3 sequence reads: CASTGSLNTEAFF. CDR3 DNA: TGTGCCAGCACCGGCTCCCTGAACACTGAAGCTTTCTTT.

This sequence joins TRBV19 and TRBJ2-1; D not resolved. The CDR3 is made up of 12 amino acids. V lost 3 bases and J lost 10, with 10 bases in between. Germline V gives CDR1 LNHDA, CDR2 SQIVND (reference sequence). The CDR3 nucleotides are TGTGCCAGTAGTATCCTGGACGGGGAGCAGTTCTTC. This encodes CASSILDGEQFF.

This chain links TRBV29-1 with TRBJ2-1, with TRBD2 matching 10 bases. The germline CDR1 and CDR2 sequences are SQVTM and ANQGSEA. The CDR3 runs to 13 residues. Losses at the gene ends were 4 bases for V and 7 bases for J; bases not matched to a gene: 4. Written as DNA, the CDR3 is TGCAGCGTTGGCAGCGGGAGGGCAAATGAGCAGTTCTTC. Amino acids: CSVGSGRANEQFF.

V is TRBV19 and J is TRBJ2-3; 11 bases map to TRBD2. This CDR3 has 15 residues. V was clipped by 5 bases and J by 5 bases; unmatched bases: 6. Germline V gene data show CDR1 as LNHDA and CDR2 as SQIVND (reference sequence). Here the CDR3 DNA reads TGTGCCAGTAGTGTTCTAGCGGGAGGTATAGATACGCAGTATTTT. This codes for CASSVLAGGIDTQYF.

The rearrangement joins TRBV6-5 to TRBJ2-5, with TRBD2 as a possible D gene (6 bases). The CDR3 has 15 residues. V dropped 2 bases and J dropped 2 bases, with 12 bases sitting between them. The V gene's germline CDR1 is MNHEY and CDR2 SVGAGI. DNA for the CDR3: TGTGCCAGCAGTTACGGGCCGGGAGCTCAAGAGACCCAGTACTTC. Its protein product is CASSYGPGAQETQYF.

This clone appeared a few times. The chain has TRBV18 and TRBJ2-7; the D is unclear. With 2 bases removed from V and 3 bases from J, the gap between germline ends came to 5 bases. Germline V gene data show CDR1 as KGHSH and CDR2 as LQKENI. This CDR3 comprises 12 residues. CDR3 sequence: CASSPASYEQYF. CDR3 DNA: TGTGCCAGCTCACCAGCAAGCTACGAGCAGTACTTC.

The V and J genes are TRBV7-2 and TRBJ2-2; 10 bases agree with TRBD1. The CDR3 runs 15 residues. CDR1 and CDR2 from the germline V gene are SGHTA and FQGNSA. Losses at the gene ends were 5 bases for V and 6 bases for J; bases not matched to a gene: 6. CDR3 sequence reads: CASSTGQGSAGELFF. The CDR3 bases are TGTGCCAGCAGCACGGGACAGGGGAGTGCCGGGGAGCTGTTTTTT.

The CDR3 DNA is TGTGCCAGCAGCTCCCCGGGGGCGAACGAGCAGTACTTC. Translated, it gives CASSSPGANEQYF. This sequence joins TRBV7-9 and TRBJ2-7; either TRBD1 or TRBD2 may supply D (6 bases each). The CDR3 length is 13 residues. From germline, CDR1 is SEHNR and CDR2 FQNEAQ (reference sequence). Trimming removed 4 bases from V and 5 bases from J, with 12 bases in between.